What follows describes a single T cell receptor beta chain. Its specificity is unknown. CDR3 length: 16 residues. Germline V CDR1 and CDR2: LGHNA, YSLEER. J was trimmed by 6 bases and V by 0 bases; bases with no gene match: 8. This table comes from immunoSEQ multiplex PCR, and its TCRdb copy is limited to in-frame clones, with some not included. Of around 700,000 clones detected, 92% appear once; the ten largest clones hold approximately 24%. The data were taken from a study of shared clonotypes between healthy human individuals. Looking at the study overall: The donors, two women and a few men, were aged 18 to 49.

Study-wide results and limits: Sorted-subset sequencing was shown by rarefaction to be incomplete despite large depth. Sample collection involved blood only; tissue repertoires are likely different. Clonotypes not shared had lower generation probabilities than those common to all four donors.

Naive CD8 cells comprised CD45RO-negative, CCR7-positively selected cells, excluding terminally differentiated effector memory CD45RA+ cells. Source material: naive CD8+ T cells sorted from blood. The sequence derives from a man younger than 45 in good health. The chain recombines TRBV4-3 with TRBJ2-3; 8 positions agree with TRBD1. The CDR3 nucleotides are TGCGCCAGCAGCCAAGATCGGGGACAGGACGGTGATACGCAGTATTTT. Translated: CASSQDRGQDGDTQYF.